This T cell receptor (beta chain) emerged from a study of cytomegalovirus exposure and HLA in healthy donors. Study-level points and caveats: For most TCR beta V segments, an earlier analysis put the productive rate at about 87% or about 30% of the time. HLA allele associations emerged for under 20,000 TCR beta sequences in a later analysis, at 0.05 false discovery rate. Information on immune exposure was restricted to one variable (CMV serostatus).

Trimming pared 9 bases from V and 4 bases from J, leaving 13 bases between. From germline, CDR1 is LNHDA and CDR2 SQIVND (reference sequence). The CDR3 has 13 residues. Worth noting for this clone: Its antigen is not known.

Primers for the PCR totalled 60 Vbeta and 13 Jbeta. Here immunoSEQ multiplex PCR was the method, and the copy in TCRdb shows in-frame clones only, minus some. This repertoire includes about 160,000 clones. This TCR was sampled from a woman aged 45-65 years in good health and CMV-seronegative. Sequencing used PBMCs. The rearrangement uses TRBV19 and TRBJ1-5, with D perhaps matching TRBD1 (5 bases). The CDR3 loop is CASTRADNQPQHF. The CDR3 coding sequence is TGTGCCAGCACCAGGGCTGATAATCAGCCCCAGCATTTT.